Listed below are T cell receptor beta chains from one sample, sequenced in a study of T cell changes during pregnancy in multiple sclerosis. Sequencing used immunoSEQ multiplex PCR; TCRdb keeps in-frame clones, though not all of them. The sample holds over 70,000 clones, just under 95% seen once. Material: peripheral blood, obtained in the first trimester of pregnancy. These receptors were obtained from a female donor with multiple sclerosis, enrolled in a pregnancy study. Each CDR3 is given without its conserved first and last residue.

V | CDR3
TRBV7-6 | ASSFSTGAGQNSPLH
TRBV11-2 | ASSFGTRSTGELF
TRBV7-8 | ASSLRADRKSGANVLT
TRBV10-3 | AISESVADFTANYGYT
TRBV6-1 | ASSSSKNTEAF
TRBV5-4 | ASSLDGSGANVLT
TRBV6-5 | ASRVGGADTQY
TRBV6-1 | ASREPGQAYNEQF
TRBV7-8 | ASSLVAAVGERTARNIQY
TRBV7-3 | ASSLGLERGVNFQETQY
TRBV5-6 | ASSLGDLNTEAF
TRBV5-4 | ASSPNRGGSYEQY
TRBV25-1 | ASSEGVDNTEAF
TRBV11-2 | ASSWTPGAGELF
TRBV5-1 | ASKGRRDKGTDTQY
TRBV6-6 | ASTWMGQGGYT
TRBV30 | AWSSKPGTRNTEAF
TRBV2 | ASGQLSSYEQY
TRBV7-9 | ASHLPEVGTGDQETQY
TRBV4-1 | ASSQDRTGNGYT
TRBV7-9 | ASTQSREAPQH
TRBV7-3 | ASSPRSGTGGSNEQF
TRBV9 | ASSPRQGQETQY
TRBV5-1 | ASSQLAGGFTDTQY
TRBV14 | ASSQETGRKNIQY
TRBV6-1 | ASSETLGGTNSGNTIY
TRBV19 | ASKGEGWQPQH
TRBV27 | ASSSSRDRVAYEQY
TRBV6-5 | ASSYPTGSITEAF
TRBV5-8 | ASSLTGYGTEAF
TRBV19 | ASSRTANTGELF
TRBV10-3 | AISGSSGNTIY
TRBV27 | ASSYQTSGVKNTGELF
TRBV9 | ASSPRPAGGVGGIDTQY
TRBV4-1 | ASSPTIAGGHQEDEQF
TRBV6-6 | ASSYGLAVDSYEQY
TRBV5-1 | ASRSETGVRTQY
TRBV9 | ASSVQGFSGNTIY
TRBV5-1 | ASSLGSGGATDTQY
TRBV6-4 | ASSEDSTNQPQH
TRBV27 | ASSFVGQPQH
TRBV5-6 | ASSLVGGLAAYEQY
TRBV6-5 | ASSLDRTYEQY
TRBV2 | ASRVRGVNTEAF
TRBV19 | ASTGTSGYGYT
TRBV7-8 | ASSLDGRKGLAYEQY
TRBV7-9 | ASSFAGPTEAF
TRBV2 | ASRETSGALSYEQY
TRBV7-6 | ASSRQGVPSGNEQF
TRBV6-1 | ASSVSWLAGFTEAF